These 15 T cell receptor beta chains share one sample of origin, sequenced in a study of blood T cell repertoires in COVID-19. Measured with immunoSEQ multiplex PCR; TCRdb has only the in-frame clones, and not every one. The table has over 200,000 clones, about 90% seen once. The sequenced sample was peripheral blood. The receptors shown here come from a man aged 35-49 years with active or convalescent COVID-19.

V and J are TRBV5-1 and TRBJ2-5; 10 bases are shared with TRBD1. Losses at the gene ends were 4 bases for V and 4 bases for J; bases not matched to a gene: 4. The CDR3 runs to 14 residues. CDR1 is SGHRS and CDR2 is YFSETQ in the germline V gene. CDR3 DNA: TGCGCCAGCAGCCCGGACAGGGGGTCAGAGACCCAGTACTTC. Translated: CASSPDRGSETQYF. The full variable domain, rest sourced from reference TRBV5-1 and TRBJ2-5, is KAGVTQTPRYLIKTRGQQVTLSCSPISGHRSVSWYQQTPGQGLQFLFEYFSETQRNKGNFPGRFSGRQFSNSRSEMNVSTLELGDSALYLCASSPDRGSETQYFGPGTRLLVL.

The chain couples TRBV7-8 to TRBJ2-7, with D tentatively TRBD2 (6 bases). Trimming pared 3 bases from V and 2 bases from J, leaving 20 bases between. Germline CDR1 is SGHVS and CDR2 is FQNEAQ. The CDR3 totals 17 residues. The CDR3 protein is CASSLRLGGTGAYEQYF. The DNA for the CDR3 is TGTGCCAGCAGCTTGCGGCTTGGGGGGACGGGGGCCTACGAGCAGTACTTC.

The rearrangement links TRBV28 to TRBJ1-2; no definite D call. From germline, CDR1 is MDHEN and CDR2 SYDVKM. The V gene lost 4 bases and the J gene lost 5 bases, with 14 bases spanning the gap. The CDR3 spans 14 residues. The CDR3 DNA sequence: TGTGCCAGCAGTTCCCTTGTGACACTGTATGGCTACACCTTC. Protein product: CASSSLVTLYGYTF.

This clone turned up a few times. The chain has TRBV4-2 and TRBJ2-1, with 7 bases matching TRBD2. The CDR3 runs to 15 residues. The J segment lost 9 bases and the V segment lost 0 bases, leaving 8 bases of the junction unmatched. The germline CDR1 and CDR2 sequences are LGHNA and YNFKEQ. The CDR3 protein is CASSQDGGGAGEQFF. The CDR3 DNA reads TGTGCCAGCAGCCAAGATGGGGGGGGAGCTGGTGAGCAGTTCTTC.

The chain links TRBV24-1 to TRBJ2-7; 10 positions match TRBD2. Germline CDR1 is KGHDR and CDR2 is SFDVKD. The V gene end was trimmed by 3 bases and the J gene end by 2 bases; junction bases not matched to a gene: 0. The length of the CDR3 is 14 residues. The CDR3 nucleotides are TGTGCCACCAGTGATAGCGGGGGGGCCTACGAGCAGTACTTC. Translated: CATSDSGGAYEQYF.

Worth noting for this clone: The same CDR3 also results from other DNA sequences found in this sample. The gene calls are TRBV6-5 and TRBJ1-2, with D hard to call. Germline-derived CDR1 and CDR2 are MNHEY and SVGAGI. Trimming left V 5 bases short and J 3 bases short, with 10 bases between. The CDR3 runs to 13 residues. The CDR3 protein is CASSPRDYYGYTF. CDR3 nucleotide sequence: TGTGCCAGCAGTCCTCGGGATTACTATGGCTACACCTTC.

The V and J genes are TRBV11-3 and TRBJ1-5; the match to TRBD1 covers 7 bases. From germline, CDR1 is SGHNT and CDR2 YENEEA. This CDR3 is built from 15 residues. V lost 3 bases and J lost 4; bases outside the gene matches: 6. DNA of the CDR3: TGTGCCAGCAGCTTCCAACAGGGGAGTAATCAGCCCCAGCATTTT. Residues: CASSFQQGSNQPQHF.

This chain uses TRBV7-6 with TRBJ2-2, with 12 bases that match TRBD2. This CDR3 is built from 16 residues. Germline trimming cut 4 bases from V and 5 bases from J; bases unmatched to any gene: 5. From germline, CDR1 is SGHVS and CDR2 FNYEAQ. This CDR3 is CASSSGLAGRTGELFF. The CDR3 DNA reads TGTGCCAGCAGCTCCGGACTAGCGGGAAGAACCGGGGAGCTGTTTTTT.

V and J are TRBV7-2 and TRBJ1-2; D possibly corresponds to TRBD1 (5 bases). Germline CDR1 and CDR2: SGHTA and FQGNSA. V was clipped by 5 bases and J by 4 bases, with 23 bases between them. This CDR3 region has 17 residues. CDR3 nucleotide sequence: TGTGCCAGCAGCACCAGCAGGGCGAGTAGGGCAGGCTATGGCTACACCTTC. It encodes CASSTSRASRAGYGYTF.

Only one count was recorded for this clone. The CDR3 bases are TGTGCCAGCAGAAATTCAGGGGGCAAAGGAAACACCATATATTTT. It translates to CASRNSGGKGNTIYF. The rearrangement links TRBV6-5 to TRBJ1-3; 8 bases line up with TRBD1. With V trimmed by 6 bases and J by 4 bases, 8 bases remained unmatched. This CDR3 has 15 residues. Per the germline V gene, CDR1 is MNHEY and CDR2 is SVGAGI.

The chain carries TRBV19 and TRBJ1-2; D might be TRBD1 (5 bases). V was shortened by 4 bases and J by 4 bases, with 22 bases between the two germline ends. CDR3 length: 17 residues. Looked up from germline, CDR1 is LNHDA and CDR2 is SQIVND (reference sequence). Here the CDR3 reads CASSTPPLKGARYGYTF. DNA of the CDR3: TGTGCCAGTAGTACACCTCCCCTCAAAGGGGCTCGCTATGGCTACACCTTC.

J is TRBJ1-5 and V is TRBV2, with D possibly TRBD1 on 6 matching bases. Germline V CDR1 and CDR2: SNHLY, FYNNEI. The CDR3 runs 15 residues. Between the trimmed V and J ends, which lost 7 bases and 5 bases, there was a span of 18 bases. CDR3 sequence: CASKGNRETYQPQHF. The CDR3, as DNA: TGTGCCAGCAAAGGAAACAGGGAAACTTATCAGCCCCAGCATTTT. The full variable domain, with the rest looked up from reference TRBV2 and TRBJ1-5, is EPEVTQTPSHQVTQMGQEVILRCVPISNHLYFYWYRQILGQKVEFLVSFYNNEISEKSEIFDDQFSVERPDGSNFTLKIRSTKLEDSAMYFCASKGNRETYQPQHFGDGTRLSIL.

The chain couples TRBV9 to TRBJ2-1, with 7 nucleotides matching TRBD2. Germline CDR1 reads SGDLS; CDR2 reads YYNGEE. Trimming took 0 bases from V and 4 from J; bases not matched to a gene: 4. The CDR3 totals 15 residues. Written as DNA, the CDR3 is TGTGCCAGCAGCGTAGTGGGGCGGGAGTACAATGAGCAGTTCTTC. This encodes CASSVVGREYNEQFF.

The J gene is TRBJ2-3, the V gene TRBV29-1, with 8 bases that match TRBD2. There are 14 residues in the CDR3. Trimming took 3 bases from V and 5 from J; bases not matched to a gene: 7. Germline CDR1 is SQVTM and CDR2 is ANQGSEA. CDR3 sequence reads: CSVELGRGGDTQYF. The CDR3 DNA reads as TGCAGCGTTGAGCTTGGCCGGGGGGGAGATACGCAGTATTTT.

The CDR3 DNA reads as TGTGCCAGCAGCTTAGGCAGGGGGCCGTTCAATGAGCAGTTCTTC. Translated, it gives CASSLGRGPFNEQFF. The rearrangement joins TRBV7-6 to TRBJ2-1, with TRBD1 matching 8 bases. This CDR3 is built from 15 residues. V lost 1 base and J lost 6; bases outside the gene matches: 5. Per germline, CDR1 SGHVS and CDR2 FNYEAQ.